A single sample gave rise to the 9 T cell receptor beta chains below, sequenced in a study of memory B cells and T cells in multiple sclerosis. Antigens for these TCRs are unknown. Separate sequencing covered autoproliferating (CFSE-dim) and non-proliferating (CFSE-high) T cells from stimulus-free culture. 40 million to 50 million CFSE-labeled PBMCs were cultured less than nine days unstimulated, then replicate wells were pooled. TCRdb's copy holds only in-frame clones and misses some; the assay was immunoSEQ multiplex PCR. Among about 32,000 clones, about 82% were seen once, and the ten largest hold approximately 2.4%. Material: PBMCs from blood kept in culture. The receptors were gathered from a human donor with multiple sclerosis.

The chain employs TRBV5-1 and TRBJ2-2; D is unresolved. V dropped 4 bases and J dropped 7 bases, with 5 bases sitting between them. The CDR3 covers 11 residues. The germline V gene encodes CDR1 SGHRS and CDR2 YFSETQ. The CDR3 nucleotides read TGCGCCAGCAGCCTCTTCGGGGAGCTGTTTTTT. Translated: CASSLFGELFF.

The J gene is TRBJ1-3, the V gene TRBV2; D not resolved. Germline V gene lookup returns CDR1 SNHLY and CDR2 FYNNEI. Trimming left V 6 bases short and J 7 bases short, with 16 bases between. The CDR3 runs 14 residues. CDR3 DNA sequence: TGTGCCAGCAGAGCCGCAGACATACTCAACACCATATATTTT. This translates into CASRAADILNTIYF.

The genes are TRBV7-8 and TRBJ2-7; D may be TRBD2 (7 bases). Germline CDR1 is SGHVS and CDR2 is FQNEAQ. The V end was cut by 0 bases, the J end by 6 bases, with 12 bases between. The CDR3 sequence is 14 residues long. The CDR3, as DNA: TGTGCCAGCAGCTTAGCGGGGGGGCCCGGCGAGCAGTACTTC. Its translation: CASSLAGGPGEQYF.

The gene calls are TRBV27 and TRBJ1-4; D is perhaps TRBD1 (6 bases). The germline V and J ends were trimmed by 2 bases and 0 bases, with 16 bases remaining between them. This CDR3 has 18 amino acids. Germline values: CDR1 MNHEY, CDR2 SMNVEV (reference sequence). The CDR3 is CASSLKPGVYATNEKLFF. As DNA, the CDR3 is TGTGCCAGCAGTTTAAAGCCAGGGGTCTATGCAACTAATGAAAAACTGTTTTTT.

V is TRBV4-2 and J is TRBJ2-5, with 9 bases that match TRBD2. CDR3 length: 17 amino acids. V was pared by 1 base and J by 4 bases, with 10 bases of the junction left unmatched. The germline gives CDR1 LGHNA, CDR2 YNFKEQ. For the CDR3, the DNA is TGTGCCAGCAGCCAAGGAGCGGGAGGCACCTTGGGAGAGACCCAGTACTTC. It encodes CASSQGAGGTLGETQYF.

The chain couples TRBV5-1 to TRBJ1-2; TRBD1 matches at 7 bases. V trimming: 3 bases; J trimming: 4 bases; junction bases outside the gene matches: 3. The CDR3 loop spans 13 amino acids. CDR1 and CDR2 (germline): SGHRS, YFSETQ. The CDR3 sequence is CASSWGTAYGYTF. DNA of the CDR3: TGCGCCAGCAGCTGGGGGACAGCCTATGGCTACACCTTC.

DNA for the CDR3: TGTGCCAGCAGCGTAGGGCCGGTAACTAGTGAGCAGTTCTTC. Amino acids: CASSVGPVTSEQFF. The chain couples TRBV9 to TRBJ2-1; TRBD2 is a possible D gene (5 bases). Between the trimmed V and J ends, which lost 0 bases and 9 bases, there was a span of 13 bases. From germline, CDR1 is SGDLS and CDR2 YYNGEE. The CDR3 extends over 14 amino acids.

This chain links TRBV5-4 with TRBJ2-5; no clear D. Germline CDR1 reads SGHNT; CDR2 reads YYREEE (reference sequence). The CDR3 loop spans 14 amino acids. The V gene lost 1 base and the J gene lost 3 bases, with 10 bases spanning the gap. The CDR3 is CASSLYGREETQYF. The CDR3 region has the DNA TGTGCCAGCAGCTTGTATGGCAGAGAAGAGACCCAGTACTTC.

This clone was picked up one time. At one end, the junction sequence differs from germline, possibly due to a read error. The chain is built from TRBV6-6 and TRBJ2-6, with D perhaps TRBD1 (6 bases). Germline CDR1 reads MNHNY; CDR2 reads SVGAGI (reference sequence). The CDR3 consists of 15 residues. CDR3 sequence (DNA): TGTGCCAGCAACCCACAGGGTTCTGGGGCCAACGCCCTGACTTTC. Its protein product is CASNPQGSGANALTF.